A single sample is the source of the 20 T cell receptor beta chains below, sequenced in a study of shared clonotypes between healthy human individuals. The repertoire was sequenced with immunoSEQ multiplex PCR; TCRdb's copy has only in-frame clones and lacks some. The table records about 2.4 million clones, 93% of them present only once. The specimen sequenced was naive CD4+ T cells from PBMCs. Subset of the sample: CD45RA+ positively selected. These TCRs come from a man aged 18-30 years in good health. Some clones in this sample may be carry-over from other donors' samples.

On this clone itself: Additional DNA sequences in this sample encode the identical CDR3. The CDR3 reads CASSYSRYNEQFF. The CDR3 DNA reads as TGTGCCAGCAGTTACTCGCGTTACAATGAGCAGTTCTTC. V and J are TRBV6-5 and TRBJ2-1, with D uncertain. Trimming cost V 0 bases and J 4 bases, with 4 bases left between them. The germline CDR1 and CDR2 sequences are MNHEY and SVGAGI. The CDR3 has 13 amino acids.

The gene calls are TRBV5-1 and TRBJ2-7, with D possibly TRBD2 on 5 matching bases. CDR3 length: 17 amino acids. Trimming shortened V by 9 bases and J by 6 bases, and 31 bases separated the two germline ends. Germline CDR1 SGHRS, CDR2 YFSETQ. This chain's CDR3 is CATTEIVRRLPVCEQYF. The CDR3 DNA sequence: TGCGCCACCACAGAGATAGTAAGGAGGCTCCCTGTCTGCGAGCAGTACTTC.

The chain uses TRBV7-3 and TRBJ2-1; unclear D gene. From germline, CDR1 is SGHTA and CDR2 FQGTGA. The length of the CDR3 is 15 residues. V lost 2 bases to trimming and J lost 5 bases, with 13 bases between them. This chain's CDR3 is CASSLGKLSDNEQFF. The CDR3 region has the DNA TGTGCCAGCAGCTTAGGGAAGTTGAGCGACAATGAGCAGTTCTTC.

Of note for this clone: Other DNA sequences from this sample encode an identical CDR3 as well. The chain employs TRBV18 and TRBJ2-3, with D possibly being TRBD2 (5 bases). Germline assignment: CDR1 KGHSH and CDR2 LQKENI. This CDR3 is 14 amino acids long. Trimming stripped 0 bases from V and 2 bases from J, with 6 bases between. Here the CDR3 reads CASSPPGVTDTQYF. CDR3 DNA: TGTGCCAGCTCACCACCGGGAGTCACAGATACGCAGTATTTT. Drawing the rest from reference TRBV18 and TRBJ2-3, the complete variable domain is NAGVMQNPRHLVRRRGQEARLRCSPMKGHSHVYWYRQLPEEGLKFMVYLQKENIIDESGMPKERFSAEFPKEGPSILRIQQVVRGDSAAYFCASSPPGVTDTQYFGPGTRLTVL.

This chain connects TRBV4-1 to TRBJ2-5, with 7 bases that match TRBD1. The DNA end lines up better with TRBJ2-7; the J call may be wrong. The CDR3 is made up of 14 amino acids. Germline values: CDR1 MGHRA, CDR2 YSYEKL. The chain's CDR3 is CASSQPRQGYEQYF. The CDR3 nucleotides are TGCGCCAGCAGCCAACCTAGACAGGGTTACGAGCAGTACTTC.

On this clone itself: Other DNA variants within this sample encode the same CDR3. The chain uses TRBV30 and TRBJ2-2, with 8 bases that match TRBD1. This CDR3 contains 12 residues. Germline-derived CDR1 and CDR2 are GTSNPN and SVGIG (reference sequence). V lost 4 bases to trimming and J lost 8 bases; unmatched junction nucleotides: 3. The CDR3 DNA reads as TGTGCCTGGACAGGGGGCACGGGGGAGCTGTTTTTT. Its protein product is CAWTGGTGELFF.

The J gene is TRBJ2-2, the V gene TRBV6-6, with no clear D. Germline V gene data show CDR1 as MNHNY and CDR2 as SVGAGI (reference sequence). The CDR3 is 11 amino acids. Trimming cost V 6 bases and J 6 bases, with 5 bases left between them. This CDR3 reads CASRGAGELFF. The CDR3 coding sequence is TGTGCCAGCAGGGGCGCCGGGGAGCTGTTTTTT.

This clone is a singleton in its sample. The V call is TRBV5-4, the J call TRBJ2-7, with D perhaps matching TRBD1 (6 bases). V was shortened by 4 bases and J by 0 bases, with 20 bases between the two germline ends. Looked up from germline, CDR1 is SGHNT and CDR2 is YYREEE (reference sequence). CDR3 length equals 17 residues. CDR3 residues: CASSGTNRQESSYEQYF. The CDR3 DNA sequence: TGTGCCAGCAGCGGGACCAATCGACAGGAGAGCTCCTACGAGCAGTACTTC.

CDR3 residues: CASSPLPGTGVWEQYF. CDR3 nucleotide sequence: TGTGCCAGCTCACCGCTCCCCGGGACAGGGGTATGGGAGCAGTACTTC. The chain is built from TRBV18 and TRBJ2-7; 10 nucleotides align to TRBD1. Germline V gene data show CDR1 as KGHSH and CDR2 as LQKENI. This CDR3 is built from 16 residues. V shed 3 bases and J 7 bases; nucleotides not matched to a gene: 12.

V is TRBV27 and J is TRBJ2-2; unclear D gene. From germline, CDR1 is MNHEY and CDR2 SMNVEV (reference sequence). The V and J ends lost 8 bases and 1 base respectively, with 2 bases between them. This CDR3 has 11 amino acids. CDR3 loop: CASGNTGELFF. Written as DNA, the CDR3 is TGTGCCAGCGGGAACACCGGGGAGCTGTTTTTT.

The J gene is TRBJ2-4, the V gene TRBV5-6, with 11 bases identical to TRBD2. Germline V gene sequence: CDR1 SGHDT, CDR2 YYEEEE. V dropped 0 bases and J dropped 6; count of bases not matched to a gene: 5. CDR3 size: 16 residues. The CDR3 is CASSLGLAGGGNIQYF. The DNA of the CDR3 is TGTGCCAGCAGCTTGGGGCTAGCGGGGGGAGGAAACATTCAGTACTTC. Combining the CDR3 with reference TRBV5-6 and TRBJ2-4 gives the whole variable domain DAGVTQSPTHLIKTRGQQVTLRCSPKSGHDTVSWYQQALGQGPQFIFQYYEEEERQRGNFPDRFSGHQFPNYSSELNVNALLLGDSALYLCASSLGLAGGGNIQYFGAGTRLSVL.

The CDR3 sequence: CASQTGGGSYGYTF. The CDR3 DNA sequence: TGTGCCAGCCAGACCGGGGGTGGTAGCTATGGCTACACCTTC. This chain connects TRBV28 to TRBJ1-2, with a possible D match to TRBD1 (5 bases). V was cut by 8 bases and J by 4 bases, with 17 bases left in between. The CDR3 has 14 amino acids. Germline CDR1 MDHEN, CDR2 SYDVKM.

The rearrangement uses TRBV6-6 and TRBJ2-7; 8 positions match TRBD1. Trimming at V came to 3 bases and at J to 3 bases, leaving 4 bases not matched to a gene. The CDR3 runs to 14 residues. Germline-derived CDR1 and CDR2 are MNHNY and SVGAGI (reference sequence). The CDR3 here is CASSYTDRVYEQYF. Here the CDR3 DNA reads TGTGCCAGCAGTTATACGGACAGGGTCTACGAGCAGTACTTC.

As concerns this clone: Other DNA sequences from this sample encode an identical CDR3 as well. The chain carries TRBV7-3 and TRBJ1-1; the D is unclear. Germline-derived CDR1 and CDR2 are SGHTA and FQGTGA. The CDR3 has 13 residues. Trimming took 3 bases from V and 0 from J, leaving 5 bases between them. In nucleotides, the CDR3 is TGTGCCAGCAGCTTTTCCATGAACACTGAAGCTTTCTTT. This sequence encodes CASSFSMNTEAFF.

This rearrangement joins TRBV28 to TRBJ2-7, with D perhaps matching TRBD1 (5 bases). Germline V gene lookup returns CDR1 MDHEN and CDR2 SYDVKM. The V end lost 3 bases, the J end lost 6 bases, and 18 bases lay between the germline ends. This CDR3 spans 15 amino acids. The CDR3 loop reads CASSFRGATRVEQYF. The CDR3, as DNA: TGTGCCAGCAGTTTTAGGGGCGCCACCAGGGTCGAGCAGTACTTC.

This sequence joins TRBV5-1 and TRBJ2-1; 7 nucleotides match TRBD2. Germline V gene lookup returns CDR1 SGHRS and CDR2 YFSETQ. Germline trimming cut 1 base from V and 3 bases from J; bases unmatched to any gene: 7. CDR3 length: 16 residues. DNA for the CDR3: TGCGCCAGCAGCTTGTCCCCCCTAGCGGACTACAATGAGCAGTTCTTC. Translation gives CASSLSPLADYNEQFF.

CDR3: CASSPDPSSYEQYF. Written as DNA, the CDR3 is TGTGCCAGCAGCCCTGACCCGTCCTCCTACGAGCAGTACTTC. The J gene is TRBJ2-7, the V gene TRBV11-3; D ambiguous. Germline V lookup: CDR1 SGHNT, CDR2 YENEEA. V was trimmed by 5 bases and J by 0 bases, leaving 11 bases between them. The CDR3 runs 14 residues.

The rearrangement links TRBV27 to TRBJ2-3; D is unresolved. This CDR3 has 12 residues. Trimming took off 3 bases at V and 9 bases at J, with 10 bases between the two ends. Germline V gives CDR1 MNHEY, CDR2 SMNVEV (reference sequence). CDR3 loop: CASSLAGFTQYF. CDR3 in DNA: TGTGCCAGCAGTTTGGCAGGCTTCACGCAGTATTTT.

The chain combines TRBV9 with TRBJ2-3, with a possible D match to TRBD2 (6 bases). Germline V gene data show CDR1 as SGDLS and CDR2 as YYNGEE. The CDR3 sequence is 14 residues long. The ends were cut back, 0 bases at V and 2 bases at J, with 7 bases in the middle. CDR3 DNA sequence: TGTGCCAGCAGCGTAGAACTAGCCACAGATACGCAGTATTTT. This sequence encodes CASSVELATDTQYF.

The chain carries TRBV5-4 and TRBJ1-4, with D possibly matching TRBD1 (6 bases). The V gene's germline CDR1 is SGHNT and CDR2 YYREEE (reference sequence). Trimming removed 3 bases at V and 4 bases at J, with 13 bases between. This CDR3 spans 15 amino acids. The CDR3 sequence: CASSSGQLLNEKLFF. CDR3 DNA sequence: TGTGCCAGCAGCTCTGGACAGCTTCTTAATGAAAAACTGTTTTTT. Variable domain in full (rest from reference TRBV5-4 and TRBJ1-4): ETGVTQSPTHLIKTRGQQVTLRCSSQSGHNTVSWYQQALGQGPQFIFQYYREEENGRGNFPPRFSGLQFPNYSSELNVNALELDDSALYLCASSSGQLLNEKLFFGSGTQLSVL.